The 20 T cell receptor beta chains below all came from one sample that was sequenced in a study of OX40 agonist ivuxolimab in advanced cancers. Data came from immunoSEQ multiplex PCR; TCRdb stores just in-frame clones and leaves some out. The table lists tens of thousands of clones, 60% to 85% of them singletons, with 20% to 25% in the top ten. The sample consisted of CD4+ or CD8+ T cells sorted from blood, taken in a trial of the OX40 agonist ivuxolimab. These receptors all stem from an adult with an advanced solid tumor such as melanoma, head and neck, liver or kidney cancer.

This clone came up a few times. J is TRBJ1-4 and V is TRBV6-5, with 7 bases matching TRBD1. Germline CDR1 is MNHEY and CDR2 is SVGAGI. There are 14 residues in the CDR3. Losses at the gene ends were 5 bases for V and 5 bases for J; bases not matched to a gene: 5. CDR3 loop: CASSVTGQNEKLFF. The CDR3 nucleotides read TGTGCCAGCAGTGTGACAGGGCAAAATGAAAAACTGTTTTTT.

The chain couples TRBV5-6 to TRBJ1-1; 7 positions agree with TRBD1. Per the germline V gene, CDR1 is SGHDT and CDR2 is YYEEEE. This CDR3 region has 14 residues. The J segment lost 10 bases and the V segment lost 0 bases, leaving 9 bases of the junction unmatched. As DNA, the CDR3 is TGTGCCAGCAGCTTGGACAGGGGAAGGTCGCTAGCTTTCTTT. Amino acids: CASSLDRGRSLAFF.

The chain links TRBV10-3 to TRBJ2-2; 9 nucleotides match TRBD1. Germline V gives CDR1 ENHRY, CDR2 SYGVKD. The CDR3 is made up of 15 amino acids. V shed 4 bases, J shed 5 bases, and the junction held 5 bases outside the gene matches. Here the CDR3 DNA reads TGTGCCATCAGTGGGGGACAGGGAGGGACCGGGGAGCTGTTTTTT. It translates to CAISGGQGGTGELFF.

This CDR3 is CASSLGDSPLHF. CDR3 DNA: TGTGCCAGCAGCTTGGGGGATTCACCCCTCCACTTT. This sequence joins TRBV5-6 and TRBJ1-6, with D unresolved. Per germline, CDR1 SGHDT and CDR2 YYEEEE. The V end lost 0 bases, the J end lost 8 bases, and 3 bases lay between the germline ends. The CDR3 is made up of 12 amino acids.

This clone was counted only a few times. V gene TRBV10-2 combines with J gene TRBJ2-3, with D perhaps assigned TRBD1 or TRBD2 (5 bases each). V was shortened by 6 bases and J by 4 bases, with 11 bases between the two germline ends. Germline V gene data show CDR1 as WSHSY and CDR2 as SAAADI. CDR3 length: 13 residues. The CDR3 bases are TGCGCCAGCAGAGGGACCGTGGCAGATACGCAGTATTTT. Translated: CASRGTVADTQYF.

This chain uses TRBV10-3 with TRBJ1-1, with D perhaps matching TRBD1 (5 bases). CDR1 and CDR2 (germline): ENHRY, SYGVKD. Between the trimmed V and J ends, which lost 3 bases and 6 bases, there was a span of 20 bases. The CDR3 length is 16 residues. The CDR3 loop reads CAISDGSPWGRSEAFF. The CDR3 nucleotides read TGTGCCATCAGTGATGGTTCGCCTTGGGGCAGGTCTGAAGCTTTCTTT.

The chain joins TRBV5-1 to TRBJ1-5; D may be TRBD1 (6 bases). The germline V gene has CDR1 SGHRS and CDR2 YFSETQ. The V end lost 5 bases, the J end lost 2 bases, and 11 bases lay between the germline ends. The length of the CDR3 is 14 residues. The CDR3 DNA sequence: TGCGCCAGCAGTGAAGGGGGAGGCAATCAGCCCCAGCATTTT. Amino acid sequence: CASSEGGGNQPQHF.

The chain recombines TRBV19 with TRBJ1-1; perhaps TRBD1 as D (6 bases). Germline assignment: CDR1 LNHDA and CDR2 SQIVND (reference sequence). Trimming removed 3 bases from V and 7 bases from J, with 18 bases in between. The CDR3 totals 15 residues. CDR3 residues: CASSIDRLGANEAFF. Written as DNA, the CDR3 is TGTGCCAGTAGTATCGATCGGTTGGGGGCGAATGAAGCTTTCTTT.

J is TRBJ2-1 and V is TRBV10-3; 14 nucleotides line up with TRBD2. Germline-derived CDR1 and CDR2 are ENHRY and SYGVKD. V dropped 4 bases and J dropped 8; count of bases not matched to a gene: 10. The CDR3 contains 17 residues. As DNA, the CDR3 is TGTGCCATCAGTGTTCTGTGGACTAGCGGGGGGATTGATGAGCAGTTCTTC. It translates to CAISVLWTSGGIDEQFF.

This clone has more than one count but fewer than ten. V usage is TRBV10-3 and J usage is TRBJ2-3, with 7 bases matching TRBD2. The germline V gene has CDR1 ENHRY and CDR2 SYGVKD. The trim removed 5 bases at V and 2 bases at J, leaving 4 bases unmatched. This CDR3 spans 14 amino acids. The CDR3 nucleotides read TGTGCCATCAGTCGCCGGGGGGACACAGATACGCAGTATTTT. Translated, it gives CAISRRGDTDTQYF.

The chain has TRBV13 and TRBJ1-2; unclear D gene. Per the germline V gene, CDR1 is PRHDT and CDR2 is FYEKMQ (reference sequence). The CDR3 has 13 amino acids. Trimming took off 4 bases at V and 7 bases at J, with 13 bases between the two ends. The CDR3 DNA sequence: TGTGCCAGCAGCTGGGGTCGGGGTTCTGGCTACACCTTC. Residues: CASSWGRGSGYTF.

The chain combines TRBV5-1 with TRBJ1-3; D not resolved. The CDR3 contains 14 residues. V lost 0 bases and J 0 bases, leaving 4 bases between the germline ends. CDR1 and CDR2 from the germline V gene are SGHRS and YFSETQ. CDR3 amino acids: CASSLGGSGNTIYF. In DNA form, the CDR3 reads TGCGCCAGCAGCTTGGGCGGCTCTGGAAACACCATATATTTT.

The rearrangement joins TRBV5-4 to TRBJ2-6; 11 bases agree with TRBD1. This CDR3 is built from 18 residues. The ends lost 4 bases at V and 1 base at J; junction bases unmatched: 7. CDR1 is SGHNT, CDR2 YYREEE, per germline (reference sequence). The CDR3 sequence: CASSLGQGGGSGANVLTF. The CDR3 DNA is TGTGCCAGCAGCCTGGGACAGGGGGGTGGGTCTGGGGCCAACGTCCTGACTTTC.

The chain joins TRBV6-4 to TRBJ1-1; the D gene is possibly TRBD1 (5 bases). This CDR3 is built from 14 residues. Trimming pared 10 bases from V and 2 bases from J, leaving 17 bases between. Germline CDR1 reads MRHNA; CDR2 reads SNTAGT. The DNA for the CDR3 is TGTGCCACCGGGGGGAGAGGGCGTAACACTGAAGCTTTCTTT. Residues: CATGGRGRNTEAFF.

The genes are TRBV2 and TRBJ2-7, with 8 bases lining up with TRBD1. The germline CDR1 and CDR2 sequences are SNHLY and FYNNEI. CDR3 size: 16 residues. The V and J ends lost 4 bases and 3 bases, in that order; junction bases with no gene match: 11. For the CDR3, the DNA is TGTGCCAGCAGTGGGACAGGGAAGGCACCCATCTACGAGCAGTACGTC. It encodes CASSGTGKAPIYEQYV.

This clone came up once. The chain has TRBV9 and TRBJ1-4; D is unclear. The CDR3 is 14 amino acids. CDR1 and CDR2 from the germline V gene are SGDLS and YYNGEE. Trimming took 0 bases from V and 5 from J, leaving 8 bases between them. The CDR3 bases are TGTGCCAGCAGCGTAGAAGCACGGAATGAAAAACTGTTTTTT. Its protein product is CASSVEARNEKLFF.

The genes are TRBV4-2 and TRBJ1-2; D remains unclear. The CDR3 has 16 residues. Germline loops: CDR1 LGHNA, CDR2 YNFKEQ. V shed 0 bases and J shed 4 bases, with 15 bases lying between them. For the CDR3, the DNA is TGTGCCAGCAGCCAAGATACCGCAGGCGCTGGCTATGGCTACACCTTC. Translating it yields CASSQDTAGAGYGYTF.

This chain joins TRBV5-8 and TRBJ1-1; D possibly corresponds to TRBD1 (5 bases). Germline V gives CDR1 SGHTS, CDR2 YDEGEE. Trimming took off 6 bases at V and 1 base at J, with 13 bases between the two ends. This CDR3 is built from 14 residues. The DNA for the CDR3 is TGTGCCAGCACCTGGGGGGAAACGAACACTGAAGCTTTCTTT. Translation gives CASTWGETNTEAFF.

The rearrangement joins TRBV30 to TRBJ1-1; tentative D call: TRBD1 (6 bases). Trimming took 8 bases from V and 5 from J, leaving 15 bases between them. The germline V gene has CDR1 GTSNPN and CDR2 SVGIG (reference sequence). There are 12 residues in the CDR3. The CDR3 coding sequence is TGTGCCCGGGAAGGGGGAGTTACTGAAGCTTTCTTT. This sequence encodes CAREGGVTEAFF.

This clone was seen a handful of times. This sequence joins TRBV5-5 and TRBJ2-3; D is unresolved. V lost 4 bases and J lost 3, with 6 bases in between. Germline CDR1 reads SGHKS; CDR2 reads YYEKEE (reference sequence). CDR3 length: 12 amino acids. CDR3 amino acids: CASSRSTDTQYF. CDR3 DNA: TGTGCCAGCAGCCGGTCGACAGATACGCAGTATTTT.